A single sample gave rise to the 12 T cell receptor beta chains below, sequenced in a study of shared clonotypes between healthy human individuals. TCRdb's table, derived via immunoSEQ multiplex PCR, lists solely in-frame clones and lacks some. The table includes 550,000 to 800,000 clones, about 90% detected once. Sample: memory CD8+ T cells from PBMCs. Subset of the sample: CD45RO+ cells pooled with CCR7-negative TemRA cells. These receptors came from a man aged 18 to 30 in good health. Some clones in this sample may be carry-over from other donors' samples.

This sequence joins TRBV10-1 and TRBJ1-5; D gene uncertain. The CDR3 has 13 amino acids. The germline V gene encodes CDR1 WNHNN and CDR2 SYGVQD (reference sequence). The ends were cut back, 3 bases at V and 0 bases at J, with 3 bases in the middle. As DNA, the CDR3 is TGCGCCAGCAGTGAATATAGCAATCAGCCCCAGCATTTT. Protein: CASSEYSNQPQHF.

V gene TRBV7-9 combines with J gene TRBJ2-2; possibly TRBD1 for D (6 bases). CDR1 is SEHNR, CDR2 FQNEAQ, per germline (reference sequence). This CDR3 contains 15 residues. The V end was cut by 1 base, the J end by 3 bases, with 9 bases between. CDR3 sequence reads: CASSLGRGDTGELFF. The CDR3 nucleotides read TGTGCCAGCAGCTTAGGCAGGGGCGACACCGGGGAGCTGTTTTTT.

The chain combines TRBV15 with TRBJ2-7; D call uncertain. This CDR3 region has 13 residues. Per the germline V gene, CDR1 is LNHNV and CDR2 is YYDKDF (reference sequence). Trimming cost V 3 bases and J 6 bases, with 12 bases left between them. CDR3 loop: CATSSYSPFEQYF. The CDR3 coding sequence is TGTGCCACCAGCAGCTATAGTCCGTTCGAGCAGTACTTC.

The chain combines TRBV9 with TRBJ1-2; D is undetermined. From germline, CDR1 is SGDLS and CDR2 YYNGEE. V was trimmed by 4 bases and J by 8 bases, leaving 9 bases between them. CDR3 length: 11 amino acids. The CDR3 sequence is CASSSALGYTF. The CDR3 DNA sequence: TGTGCCAGCAGCTCCGCCCTGGGCTACACCTTC.

The rearrangement uses TRBV5-4 and TRBJ2-7; TRBD2 matches at 7 bases. Germline V gene lookup returns CDR1 SGHNT and CDR2 YYREEE (reference sequence). This CDR3 has 13 amino acids. V was pared by 10 bases and J by 6 bases, with 13 bases of the junction left unmatched. The DNA for the CDR3 is TGTGCCTCCCAAGCGGGATTGGGGGGCGAGCAGTACTTC. This sequence encodes CASQAGLGGEQYF.

This chain connects TRBV27 to TRBJ1-2; the match to TRBD1 covers 12 bases. V lost 6 bases to trimming and J lost 4 bases; unmatched junction nucleotides: 9. This CDR3 has 16 residues. Germline values: CDR1 MNHEY, CDR2 SMNVEV (reference sequence). CDR3 sequence reads: CASRSPGTGGSYGYTF. The CDR3 bases are TGTGCCAGCAGATCCCCCGGGACAGGGGGCAGCTATGGCTACACCTTC.

V is TRBV28 and J is TRBJ2-2; a possible D gene is TRBD2 (6 bases). The V end was cut by 3 bases, the J end by 5 bases, with 10 bases between. The CDR3 extends over 14 amino acids. Per the germline V gene, CDR1 is MDHEN and CDR2 is SYDVKM. This chain's CDR3 is CASSLGRRTGELFF. The CDR3 DNA reads as TGTGCCAGCAGTTTGGGGAGGAGGACCGGGGAGCTGTTTTTT.

The rearrangement uses TRBV5-1 and TRBJ1-2; 9 positions match TRBD1. Trimming removed 2 bases from V and 8 bases from J; junction bases left unmatched: 4. Germline assignment: CDR1 SGHRS and CDR2 YFSETQ. The CDR3 sequence is 13 residues long. The CDR3 DNA sequence: TGCGCCAGCAGCTTACACAGGGGGCCGGGCTACACCTTC. Encoded protein: CASSLHRGPGYTF.

The rearrangement links TRBV15 to TRBJ1-3, with D perhaps TRBD1 (5 bases). V was clipped by 5 bases and J by 0 bases, with 11 bases between them. The CDR3 spans 15 residues. From germline, CDR1 is LNHNV and CDR2 YYDKDF (reference sequence). The CDR3 region has the DNA TGTGCCACCAGCGCCGGAAGGGGCTCTGGAAACACCATATATTTT. Translation gives CATSAGRGSGNTIYF.

The CDR3 sequence is CASSQRGYSYEQYF. CDR3 nucleotides: TGCGCCAGCAGCCAACGTGGCTACTCCTACGAGCAGTACTTC. V and J are TRBV4-3 and TRBJ2-7; D gene unclear. The CDR3 has 14 residues. The V gene lost 2 bases and the J gene lost 0 bases, with 8 bases spanning the gap. Germline V CDR1 and CDR2: LGHNA, YSLEER.

The CDR3 sequence: CASSHKTDTQYF. The CDR3 bases are TGTGCCAGCAGTCACAAGACAGATACGCAGTATTTT. This sequence joins TRBV9 and TRBJ2-3; D is unclear. V dropped 5 bases and J dropped 3 bases, with 7 bases sitting between them. CDR1 SGDLS and CDR2 YYNGEE come from the germline V gene. The CDR3 covers 12 residues. The full variable domain, rest sourced from reference TRBV9 and TRBJ2-3, is DSGVTQTPKHLITATGQRVTLRCSPRSGDLSVYWYQQSLDQGLQFLIQYYNGEERAKGNILERFSAQQFPDLHSELNLSSLELGDSALYFCASSHKTDTQYFGPGTRLTVL.

The genes are TRBV10-3 and TRBJ1-1, with D possibly TRBD1 on 5 matching bases. V shed 6 bases and J shed 5 bases, with 13 bases lying between them. The CDR3 length is 13 residues. The germline CDR1 and CDR2 sequences are ENHRY and SYGVKD. CDR3 protein: CAIRSRDGTEAFF. The CDR3 coding sequence is TGTGCCATCAGAAGCAGGGATGGTACTGAAGCTTTCTTT.